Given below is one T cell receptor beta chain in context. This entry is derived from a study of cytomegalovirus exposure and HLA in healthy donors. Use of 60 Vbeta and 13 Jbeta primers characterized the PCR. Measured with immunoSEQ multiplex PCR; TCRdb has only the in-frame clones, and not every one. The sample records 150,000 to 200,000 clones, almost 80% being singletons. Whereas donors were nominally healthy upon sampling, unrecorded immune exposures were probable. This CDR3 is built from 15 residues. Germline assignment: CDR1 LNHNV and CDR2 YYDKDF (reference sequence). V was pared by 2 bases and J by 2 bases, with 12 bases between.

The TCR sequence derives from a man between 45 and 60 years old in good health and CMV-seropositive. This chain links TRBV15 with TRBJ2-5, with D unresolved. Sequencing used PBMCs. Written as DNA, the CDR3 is TGTGCCACCAGCAGACTCACCGGGTATCAAGAGACCCAGTACTTC. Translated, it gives CATSRLTGYQETQYF.